The next 6 T cell receptor beta chains were all read from a single sample in a study of cytomegalovirus exposure and HLA in healthy donors. Primers: 60 Vbeta forward and 13 Jbeta reverse. Data came from immunoSEQ multiplex PCR; TCRdb stores just in-frame clones and leaves some out. The sample has over 150,000 clones; 79% are singletons. The sample was PBMCs. The receptor set was obtained from a woman in her late teens or twenties in good health and CMV-seronegative.

This rearrangement joins TRBV6-1 to TRBJ2-3; 13 positions match TRBD2. V lost 7 bases and J lost 8; bases outside the gene matches: 9. The CDR3 is made up of 15 amino acids. Germline loops: CDR1 MNHNS, CDR2 SASEGT. The CDR3 DNA reads as TGTGCCAGCAAAAAAGGTGGACTAGCGGGAGTTACGCAGTATTTT. Protein sequence: CASKKGGLAGVTQYF.

This clone has just a few counts. In the same sample, other DNA sequences code for this CDR3. The rearrangement links TRBV7-2 to TRBJ2-3, with 12 bases fitting TRBD2. The V gene's germline CDR1 is SGHTA and CDR2 FQGNSA. The J segment lost 1 base and the V segment lost 1 base, leaving 6 bases of the junction unmatched. The CDR3 is 18 residues long. CDR3 in amino acids: CASSLVASGRAGTDTQYF. CDR3 in DNA: TGTGCCAGCAGCTTAGTCGCTAGCGGGAGGGCCGGCACAGATACGCAGTATTTT.

The rearrangement joins TRBV28 to TRBJ1-6; possible D gene TRBD1, 5 bases. Germline loops: CDR1 MDHEN, CDR2 SYDVKM. V was trimmed by 5 bases and J by 10 bases, leaving 18 bases between them. The CDR3 is made up of 15 amino acids. The CDR3 coding sequence is TGTGCCAGCAGTGGCTTATCAGGGTCGGAATCACCCCTCCACTTT. It yields the protein CASSGLSGSESPLHF.

This clone was detected only a few times. The chain recombines TRBV4-2 with TRBJ2-7; D unclear. The V gene's germline CDR1 is LGHNA and CDR2 YNFKEQ. V gave up 0 bases and J gave up 0 bases, with 6 bases separating them. The CDR3 is 14 residues long. In DNA form, the CDR3 reads TGTGCCAGCAGCCAAGAACAGAGCTCCTACGAGCAGTACTTC. Protein product: CASSQEQSSYEQYF.

The J gene is TRBJ1-5, the V gene TRBV30; TRBD1 is a possible D gene (5 bases). Trimming pared 1 base from V and 7 bases from J, leaving 11 bases between. CDR3 size: 13 residues. CDR1 is GTSNPN, CDR2 SVGIG, per germline (reference sequence). CDR3 in DNA: TGTGCCTGGAGTGCAGGGTCAGAGCAGCCCCAGCATTTT. Amino acids: CAWSAGSEQPQHF.

The chain combines TRBV5-1 with TRBJ2-5; D is unresolved. CDR1 and CDR2 from the germline V gene are SGHRS and YFSETQ. This CDR3 spans 14 amino acids. V lost 0 bases to trimming and J lost 4 bases, with 10 bases between them. In nucleotides, the CDR3 is TGCGCCAGCAGCTTGGTTAGCCGACCAGAGACCCAGTACTTC. It is translated as CASSLVSRPETQYF.